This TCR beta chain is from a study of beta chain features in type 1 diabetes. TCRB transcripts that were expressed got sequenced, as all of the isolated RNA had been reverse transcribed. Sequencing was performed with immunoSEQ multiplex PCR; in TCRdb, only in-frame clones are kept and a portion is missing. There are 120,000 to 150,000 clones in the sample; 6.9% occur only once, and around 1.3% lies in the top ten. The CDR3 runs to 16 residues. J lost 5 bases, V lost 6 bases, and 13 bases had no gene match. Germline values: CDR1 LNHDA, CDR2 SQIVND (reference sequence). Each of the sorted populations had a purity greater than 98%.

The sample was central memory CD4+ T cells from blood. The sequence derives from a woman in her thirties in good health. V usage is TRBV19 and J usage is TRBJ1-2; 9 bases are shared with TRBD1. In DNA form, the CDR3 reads TGTGCCAGTAGACTGTTAACCGGGACAGGGACGTATGGCTACACCTTC. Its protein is CASRLLTGTGTYGYTF.